This T cell receptor (beta chain) originates from a study of regulatory T cells in long-lasting Graves disease. Whole-study context: Those with persistent Graves' disease had received antithyroid drugs for over 5 years with positive TSH receptor antibodies.

Study observations and caveats: Peripheral blood was the sole material, not thyroid tissue. New patients shared fewer public clonotypes (roughly 990) than persistent patients did (approximately 3,000).

Construction of the TCR beta libraries employed iRepertoire HTBI primers in conjunction with Arm-PCR of CDR3 regions. TCRdb reanalysed the multiplex PCR reads using MiXCR and keeps one entry per CDR3 protein. The sample comprises a few hundred thousand distinct CDR3 sequences, around 21% of which are singletons, and 45% to 70% rests with the top ten. The time point was: persistent/refractory GD, antithyroid drugs over 5 years with positive TRAb. PBMC-derived RNA was used for the TCR library. The authors drew 7 to 10 milliliters of peripheral blood into EDTA tubes. In regard to this clonotype: Its antigen is unidentified.

This receptor was identified in a female donor with Graves disease. The sample in question was peripheral blood mononuclear cells (PBMCs), obtained when the disease was refractory, from a patient treated with antithyroid drugs.

This chain's CDR3 is CASSQGRLGSYEQYF. The CDR3 DNA reads as TGTGCCAGCAGCCAGGGGCGGCTTGGCTCCTACGAGCAGTACTTC. The J gene is TRBJ2-7, the V gene TRBV14; TRBD1 might be the D (5 bases). Germline assignment: CDR1 SGHDN and CDR2 FVKESK. There are 15 residues in the CDR3. V lost 3 bases and J lost 0, with 12 bases in between.